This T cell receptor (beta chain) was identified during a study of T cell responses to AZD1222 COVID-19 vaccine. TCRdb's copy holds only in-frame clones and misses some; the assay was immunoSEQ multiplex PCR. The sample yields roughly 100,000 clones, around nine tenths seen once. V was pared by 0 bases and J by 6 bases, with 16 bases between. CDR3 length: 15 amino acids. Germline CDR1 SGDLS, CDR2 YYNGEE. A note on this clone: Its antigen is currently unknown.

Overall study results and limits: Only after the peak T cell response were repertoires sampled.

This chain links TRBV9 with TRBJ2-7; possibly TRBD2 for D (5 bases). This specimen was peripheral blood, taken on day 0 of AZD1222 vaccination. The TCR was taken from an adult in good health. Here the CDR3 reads CASSVGALGVGEQYF. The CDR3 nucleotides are TGTGCCAGCAGCGTAGGAGCCCTCGGGGTAGGCGAGCAGTACTTC.